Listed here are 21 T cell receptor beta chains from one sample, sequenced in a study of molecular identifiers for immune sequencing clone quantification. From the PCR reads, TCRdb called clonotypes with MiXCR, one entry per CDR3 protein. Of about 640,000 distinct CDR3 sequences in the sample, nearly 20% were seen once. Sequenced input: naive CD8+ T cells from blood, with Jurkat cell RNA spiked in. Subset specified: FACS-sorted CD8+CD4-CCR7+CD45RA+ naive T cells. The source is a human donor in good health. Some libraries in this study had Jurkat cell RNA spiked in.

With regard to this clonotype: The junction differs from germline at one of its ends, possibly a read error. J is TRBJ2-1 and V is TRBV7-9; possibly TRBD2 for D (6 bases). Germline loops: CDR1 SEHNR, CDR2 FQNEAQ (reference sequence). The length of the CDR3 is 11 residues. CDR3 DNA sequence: TGTGCCAGCAGCTTAGGTTCTAGCGCGCTCTTC. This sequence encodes CASSLGSSALF.

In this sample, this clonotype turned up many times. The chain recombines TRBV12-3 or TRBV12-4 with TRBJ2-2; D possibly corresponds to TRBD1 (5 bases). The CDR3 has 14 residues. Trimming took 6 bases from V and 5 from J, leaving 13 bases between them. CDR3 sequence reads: CASRQTPGTGELFF. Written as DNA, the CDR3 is TGTGCCAGCAGACAAACCCCAGGGACCGGGGAGCTGTTTTTT.

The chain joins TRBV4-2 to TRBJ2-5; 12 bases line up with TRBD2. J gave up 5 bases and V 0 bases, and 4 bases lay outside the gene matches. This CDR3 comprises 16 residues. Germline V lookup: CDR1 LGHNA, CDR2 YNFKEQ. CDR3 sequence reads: CASSQDYLAGGETQYF. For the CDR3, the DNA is TGTGCCAGCAGCCAAGATTACCTAGCGGGAGGGGAGACCCAGTACTTC.

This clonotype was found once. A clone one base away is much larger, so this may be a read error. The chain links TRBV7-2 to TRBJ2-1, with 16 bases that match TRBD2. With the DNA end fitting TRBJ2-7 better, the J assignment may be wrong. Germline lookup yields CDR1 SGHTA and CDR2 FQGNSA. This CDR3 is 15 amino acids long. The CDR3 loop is CASRGTSGGANEQYF. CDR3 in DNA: TGTGCCAGCAGGGGGACTAGCGGGGGGGCCAATGAGCAGTACTTC.

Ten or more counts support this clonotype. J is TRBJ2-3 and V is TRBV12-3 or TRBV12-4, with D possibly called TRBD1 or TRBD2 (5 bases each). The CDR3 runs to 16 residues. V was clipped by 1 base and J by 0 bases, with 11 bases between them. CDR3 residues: CASSLDGRDSTDTQYF. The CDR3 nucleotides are TGTGCCAGCAGTTTAGATGGCAGGGACAGCACAGATACGCAGTATTTT.

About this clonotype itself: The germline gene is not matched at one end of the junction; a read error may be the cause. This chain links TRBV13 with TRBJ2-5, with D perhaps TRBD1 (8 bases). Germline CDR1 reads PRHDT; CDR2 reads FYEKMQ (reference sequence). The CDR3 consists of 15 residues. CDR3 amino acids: CASSRTGGGKETQHF. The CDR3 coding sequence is TGTGCCAGCAGCCGAACAGGGGGGGGAAAAGAGACCCAGCACTTC.

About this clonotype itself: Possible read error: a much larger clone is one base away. CDR3 region: CASSPGLANGQFF. In DNA form, the CDR3 reads TGTGCCAGCAGTCCGGGACTAGCAAATGGGCAGTTCTTC. V is TRBV6-2 or TRBV6-3 and J is TRBJ2-1; 9 bases line up with TRBD2. The CDR3 contains 13 residues. The germline gives CDR1 MNHEY, CDR2 SVGEGT.

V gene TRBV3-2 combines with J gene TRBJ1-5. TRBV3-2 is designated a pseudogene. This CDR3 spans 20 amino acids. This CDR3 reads CASSQDGLYRGGKNNQPQHF. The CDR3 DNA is TGTGCCAGCAGCCAAGATGGGCTTTACCGGGGAGGAAAAAACAATCAGCCCCAGCATTTT.

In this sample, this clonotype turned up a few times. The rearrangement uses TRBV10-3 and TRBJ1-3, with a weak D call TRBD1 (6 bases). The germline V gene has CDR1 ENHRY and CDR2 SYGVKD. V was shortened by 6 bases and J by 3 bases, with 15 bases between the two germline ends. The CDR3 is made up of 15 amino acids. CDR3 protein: CAIRPAGDVGNTIYF. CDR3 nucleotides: TGTGCCATCAGGCCCGCAGGGGACGTTGGAAACACCATATATTTT.

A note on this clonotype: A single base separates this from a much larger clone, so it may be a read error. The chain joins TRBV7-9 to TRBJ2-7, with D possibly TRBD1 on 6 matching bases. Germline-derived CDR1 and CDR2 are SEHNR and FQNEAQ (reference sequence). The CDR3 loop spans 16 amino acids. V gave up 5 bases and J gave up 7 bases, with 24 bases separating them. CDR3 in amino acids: CASSPRPWTETEEQYF. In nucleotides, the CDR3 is TGTGCCAGCAGCCCCCGACCGTGGACAGAGACGGAAGAGCAGTACTTC.

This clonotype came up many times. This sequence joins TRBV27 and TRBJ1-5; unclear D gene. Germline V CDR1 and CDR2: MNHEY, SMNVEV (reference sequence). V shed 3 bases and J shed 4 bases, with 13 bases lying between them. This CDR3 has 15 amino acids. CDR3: CASSLNGNPNQPQHF. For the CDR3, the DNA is TGTGCCAGCAGTTTGAACGGGAACCCAAATCAGCCCCAGCATTTT.

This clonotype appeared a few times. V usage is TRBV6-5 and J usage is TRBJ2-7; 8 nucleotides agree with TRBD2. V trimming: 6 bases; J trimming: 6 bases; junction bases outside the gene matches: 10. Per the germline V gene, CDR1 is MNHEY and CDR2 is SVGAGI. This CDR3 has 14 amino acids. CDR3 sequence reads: CASSGIGRAGEQYF. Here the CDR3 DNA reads TGTGCCAGCAGCGGGATCGGGAGGGCGGGCGAGCAGTACTTC.

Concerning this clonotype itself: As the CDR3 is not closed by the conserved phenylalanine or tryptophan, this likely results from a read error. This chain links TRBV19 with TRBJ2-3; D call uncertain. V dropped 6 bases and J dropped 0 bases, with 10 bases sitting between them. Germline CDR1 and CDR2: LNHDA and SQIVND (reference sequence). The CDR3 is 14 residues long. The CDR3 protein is CASRMTTSTDTQYL. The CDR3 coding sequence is TGTGCCAGTAGAATGACGACTAGCACAGATACGCAGTATCTT.

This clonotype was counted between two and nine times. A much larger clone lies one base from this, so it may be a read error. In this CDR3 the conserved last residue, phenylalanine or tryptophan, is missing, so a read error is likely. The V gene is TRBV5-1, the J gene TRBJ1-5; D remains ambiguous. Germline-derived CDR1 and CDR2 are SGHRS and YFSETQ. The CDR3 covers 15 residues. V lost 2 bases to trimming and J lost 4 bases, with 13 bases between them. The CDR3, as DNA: TGCGCCAGCAGCTTAGACCCGACAAGTAATCAGCCCCAGCATTCT. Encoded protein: CASSLDPTSNQPQHS.

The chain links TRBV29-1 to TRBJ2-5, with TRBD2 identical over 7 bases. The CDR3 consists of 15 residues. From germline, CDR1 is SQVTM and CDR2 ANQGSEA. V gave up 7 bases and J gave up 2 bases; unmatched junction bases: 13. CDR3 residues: CSDISGVGDQETQYF. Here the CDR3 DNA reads TGCAGCGACATAAGCGGGGTGGGGGATCAAGAGACCCAGTACTTC.

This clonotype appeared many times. The CDR3 nucleotides are TGTGCCAGCACCGACACCTACGAGCAGTACTTC. Translated, it gives CASTDTYEQYF. This sequence joins TRBV28 and TRBJ2-7, with D unresolved. Germline assignment: CDR1 MDHEN and CDR2 SYDVKM. Deletions cut 7 bases from V and 2 bases from J, with 6 bases between. This CDR3 is 11 amino acids long.

The CDR3 here is CASNLAAGFQETQYF. CDR3 DNA sequence: TGTGCCAGCAACCTAGCGGCAGGCTTCCAAGAGACCCAGTACTTC. This chain links TRBV25-1 with TRBJ2-5; 7 nucleotides line up with TRBD2. Germline trimming cut 7 bases from V and 1 base from J; bases unmatched to any gene: 9. The CDR3 totals 15 residues. CDR1 is MGHDK, CDR2 SYGVNS, per germline.

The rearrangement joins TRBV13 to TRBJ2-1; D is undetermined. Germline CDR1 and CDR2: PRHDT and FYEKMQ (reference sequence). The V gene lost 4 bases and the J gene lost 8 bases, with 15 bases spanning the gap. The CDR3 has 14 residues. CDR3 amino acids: CASSYRVNLDEQFF. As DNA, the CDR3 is TGTGCCAGCAGCTATAGGGTTAATCTGGATGAGCAGTTCTTC.

CDR3 nucleotide sequence: TGTGCCAGCAGTTTCTCGGGGGGCGCGGTCGGGGAGCTGTTTTTT. As protein: CASSFSGGAVGELFF. The chain uses TRBV27 and TRBJ2-2; weak D call: TRBD2 (7 bases). The CDR3 runs to 15 residues. Germline values: CDR1 MNHEY, CDR2 SMNVEV (reference sequence). The V and J ends lost 3 bases and 7 bases respectively, with 15 bases between them.

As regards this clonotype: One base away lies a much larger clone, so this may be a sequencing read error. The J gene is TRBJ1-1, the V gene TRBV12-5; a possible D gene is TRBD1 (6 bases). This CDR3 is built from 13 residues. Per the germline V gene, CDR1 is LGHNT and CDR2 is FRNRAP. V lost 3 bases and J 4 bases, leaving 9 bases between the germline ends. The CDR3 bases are TGTGCTAGTGGTTTACAGGGATGCACTGAAGCTTTCTTT. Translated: CASGLQGCTEAFF.

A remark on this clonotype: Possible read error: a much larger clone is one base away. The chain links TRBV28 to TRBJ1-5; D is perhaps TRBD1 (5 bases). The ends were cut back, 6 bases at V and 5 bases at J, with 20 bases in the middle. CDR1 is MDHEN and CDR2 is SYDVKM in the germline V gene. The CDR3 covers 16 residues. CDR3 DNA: TGTGCCAGCAGCCTATCTTTGGGGGGGGGAGATCAGCCCCAGCATTTT. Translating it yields CASSLSLGGGDQPQHF.